The rows below give T cell receptor beta chains drawn from one sample of a study of spatial heterogeneity in lung cancer. TCRdb reprocessed the 5' RACE reads via MiXCR and lists one record per CDR3 protein. The data hold over 70,000 distinct CDR3 sequences, with roughly 8.9% observed a single time. Here the sequenced sample was PBMCs, taken at follow-up. Receptor source: a female donor with early-stage non-small cell lung cancer. The conserved cysteine and the conserved F or W are not part of the CDR3 here.

V gene	J gene	CDR3 protein
TRBV7-3	TRBJ2-7	ASSLNAAGVTYEQY
TRBV9	TRBJ1-1	ASSVGQRITEAF
TRBV5-1	TRBJ2-1	ASSSASGFGSYNEQF
TRBV10-3	TRBJ2-7	AISAHSSSYEQY
TRBV4-1	TRBJ2-7	ASSQEPGTGPLSSYEQY
TRBV12-3/TRBV12-4	TRBJ1-5	ASSLRGIIQPQH
TRBV5-5	TRBJ2-1	ASSFLAGGPITYNEQF
TRBV19	TRBJ2-1	ATRKTLTSGVGHNEQF
TRBV25-1	TRBJ1-6	ASSEYRDSPLH
TRBV5-1	TRBJ2-3	ASSLGTSGSTDTQY
TRBV19	TRBJ1-5	ASSSQDRGNQPQH
TRBV14	TRBJ2-7	ASSWTSSTYEQY
TRBV7-9	TRBJ2-5	ASRRGEETQY
TRBV2	TRBJ2-5	ASSEGAYMETQY
TRBV9	TRBJ1-6	ASSAQGGNSPLH